The 9 T cell receptor beta chains below all came from one sample that was sequenced in a study of cytomegalovirus exposure and HLA in healthy donors. PCR primers comprised 60 Vbeta and 13 Jbeta primers. Data came from immunoSEQ multiplex PCR; TCRdb stores just in-frame clones and leaves some out. The sample has under 70,000 clones. The sequenced sample was PBMCs. The receptors stem from a female donor in good health and CMV-seropositive.

This chain links TRBV5-8 with TRBJ1-5, with D possibly matching TRBD1 (5 bases). The V end lost 4 bases, the J end lost 3 bases, and 14 bases lay between the germline ends. This CDR3 spans 15 amino acids. Germline V gene lookup returns CDR1 SGHTS and CDR2 YDEGEE. The CDR3 protein is CASSARQIINQPQHF. For the CDR3, the DNA is TGTGCCAGCAGCGCCCGACAGATAATCAATCAGCCCCAGCATTTT.

The chain's CDR3 is CASSPDRGNGYTF. CDR3 coding DNA: TGTGCCAGCAGTCCGGACAGGGGGAATGGCTACACCTTC. V is TRBV28 and J is TRBJ1-2, with TRBD1 matching 10 bases. This CDR3 contains 13 residues. From germline, CDR1 is MDHEN and CDR2 SYDVKM. Germline trimming cut 5 bases from V and 6 bases from J; bases unmatched to any gene: 3.

The chain links TRBV4-3 to TRBJ2-1, with D perhaps TRBD1 (7 bases). The CDR3 totals 16 residues. Germline lookup yields CDR1 LGHNA and CDR2 YSLEER. V was pared by 0 bases and J by 6 bases, with 15 bases between. The CDR3 sequence: CASSQDPTGRINEQFF. The CDR3 bases are TGCGCCAGCAGCCAAGATCCGACAGGGAGGATCAATGAGCAGTTCTTC.

CDR3 nucleotides: TGCGCCAGCAGCCCGGGACAGGGGGGTGATAATTCACCCCTCCACTTT. Protein: CASSPGQGGDNSPLHF. This chain uses TRBV5-1 with TRBJ1-6, with 11 bases lining up with TRBD1. V lost 4 bases and J lost 5; bases outside the gene matches: 5. The CDR3 sequence is 16 residues long. CDR1 and CDR2 (germline): SGHRS, YFSETQ.

The chain recombines TRBV25-1 with TRBJ1-3; D remains ambiguous. CDR3 size: 15 residues. V lost 1 base, J lost 4 bases, and 11 bases lay in between. CDR1 MGHDK and CDR2 SYGVNS come from the germline V gene. This CDR3 is CASSESLISGNTIYF. In DNA form, the CDR3 reads TGTGCCAGCAGTGAATCCCTAATAAGCGGAAACACCATATATTTT.

The chain uses TRBV9 and TRBJ1-5, with 9 bases identical to TRBD1. The germline V gene has CDR1 SGDLS and CDR2 YYNGEE. The CDR3 length is 14 residues. The junction had 4 bases not matched to a gene; V was cut back by 4 bases and J by 5 bases. Here the CDR3 DNA reads TGTGCCAGCAGCCTTACAGGGGGCCATCAGCCCCAGCATTTT. It specifies CASSLTGGHQPQHF.

The genes are TRBV28 and TRBJ1-6, with no clear D. From germline, CDR1 is MDHEN and CDR2 SYDVKM. V lost 5 bases, J lost 8 bases, and 16 bases lay in between. The CDR3 has 15 residues. DNA for the CDR3: TGTGCCAGCAGTATACAGAAAGGCATCCATTCACCCCTCCACTTT. Translating it yields CASSIQKGIHSPLHF.

The rearrangement uses TRBV5-1 and TRBJ1-1; D is uncertain. CDR3 length: 14 residues. Germline CDR1 and CDR2: SGHRS and YFSETQ. Trimming shortened V by 1 base and J by 1 base, and 8 bases separated the two germline ends. This CDR3 reads CASSLMAGNTEAFF. The DNA of the CDR3 is TGCGCCAGCAGCTTGATGGCGGGGAACACTGAAGCTTTCTTT.

CDR3 sequence (DNA): TGCGCCAGCAGCTTGACCCAGGGGGAGCAGTACTTC. Translated, it gives CASSLTQGEQYF. The chain couples TRBV5-1 to TRBJ2-7, with D possibly TRBD1 on 6 matching bases. CDR1 and CDR2 (germline): SGHRS, YFSETQ. Trimming left V 1 base short and J 7 bases short, with 9 bases between. CDR3 length: 12 amino acids.